These 31 T cell receptor beta chains share one sample of origin, sequenced in a study of blood T cell repertoires in COVID-19. Some clones are missing from TCRdb's copy, which holds only in-frame ones; the method was immunoSEQ multiplex PCR. The repertoire holds roughly 250,000 clones, with 70% to 90% as singletons. Sequenced: peripheral blood. Every receptor here comes from a woman aged 45 to 65 with acute or convalescent COVID-19.

The sample holds one count of this clone. The chain combines TRBV19 with TRBJ1-5, with 7 bases that match TRBD1. Germline V CDR1 and CDR2: LNHDA, SQIVND (reference sequence). This CDR3 spans 17 amino acids. V dropped 2 bases and J dropped 0; count of bases not matched to a gene: 7. The CDR3 DNA follows: TGTGCCAGTAGTATACCCAGGGGGATTACTAGCAATCAGCCCCAGCATTTT. As protein: CASSIPRGITSNQPQHF.

The rearrangement links TRBV7-8 to TRBJ2-1, with 7 bases aligning to TRBD1. J gave up 4 bases and V 5 bases, and 5 bases lay outside the gene matches. Looked up from germline, CDR1 is SGHVS and CDR2 is FQNEAQ. The CDR3 is 14 residues long. CDR3 amino acids: CASSRWTGYNEQFF. Written as DNA, the CDR3 is TGTGCCAGCAGCCGATGGACAGGTTACAATGAGCAGTTCTTC.

The J gene is TRBJ2-1, the V gene TRBV24-1; 8 bases match TRBD1. V trimming: 1 base; J trimming: 8 bases; junction bases outside the gene matches: 6. The CDR3 has 15 amino acids. CDR1 is KGHDR and CDR2 is SFDVKD in the germline V gene. The CDR3 sequence is CATSDFGRGLDEQFF. The CDR3 DNA sequence: TGTGCCACCAGTGATTTCGGCAGGGGGCTAGATGAGCAGTTCTTC.

V usage is TRBV6-6 and J usage is TRBJ2-2; tentatively, D is TRBD2 (6 bases). Looked up from germline, CDR1 is MNHNY and CDR2 is SVGAGI (reference sequence). The V and J ends lost 7 bases and 2 bases respectively, with 17 bases between them. The CDR3 is 16 residues long. CDR3 region: CASTNRGILNTGELFF. The CDR3 DNA reads as TGTGCCAGCACTAACCGGGGGATCTTAAACACCGGGGAGCTGTTTTTT.

The rearrangement joins TRBV7-8 to TRBJ1-4; 8 bases are shared with TRBD1. This CDR3 is built from 15 residues. V shed 5 bases and J 8 bases; nucleotides not matched to a gene: 10. CDR1 and CDR2 (germline): SGHVS, FQNEAQ. The CDR3 loop is CASSPNQGAWEKLFF. CDR3 nucleotides: TGTGCCAGCAGCCCCAATCAGGGGGCTTGGGAAAAACTGTTTTTT. Filled out from reference TRBV7-8 and TRBJ1-4, the complete variable domain reads GAGVSQSPRYKVAKRGQDVALRCDPISGHVSLFWYQQALGQGPEFLTYFQNEAQLDKSGLPSDRFFAERPEGSVSTLKIQRTQQEDSAVYLCASSPNQGAWEKLFFGSGTQLSVL.

The chain links TRBV30 to TRBJ1-2, with TRBD1 matching over 7 bases. V trimming: 5 bases; J trimming: 0 bases; junction bases outside the gene matches: 3. The CDR3 consists of 13 residues. The germline gives CDR1 GTSNPN, CDR2 SVGIG (reference sequence). CDR3 bases: TGTGCCTGGGATACAGGGGCTAACTATGGCTACACCTTC. Translating it yields CAWDTGANYGYTF.

The chain uses TRBV27 and TRBJ2-1; TRBD2 matches at 7 bases. The CDR3 extends over 15 amino acids. With V trimmed by 2 bases and J by 5 bases, 6 bases remained unmatched. Germline CDR1 and CDR2: MNHEY and SMNVEV (reference sequence). CDR3 region: CASSLRLGLDNEQFF. CDR3 sequence (DNA): TGTGCCAGCAGTTTACGCCTCGGACTAGACAATGAGCAGTTCTTC.

This clone appeared once. The rearrangement joins TRBV7-2 to TRBJ2-3; 7 bases map to TRBD2. The CDR3 spans 18 residues. V gave up 1 base and J gave up 5 bases; unmatched junction bases: 15. Germline-derived CDR1 and CDR2 are SGHTA and FQGNSA. CDR3 nucleotide sequence: TGTGCCAGCAGCTTAGGGGCTAGGCGCGGGAGAGCCATAGATACGCAGTATTTT. Amino acid sequence: CASSLGARRGRAIDTQYF.

This chain uses TRBV19 with TRBJ1-2; 8 nucleotides align to TRBD1. The V and J ends lost 7 bases and 4 bases, in that order; junction bases with no gene match: 8. Germline V gene data show CDR1 as LNHDA and CDR2 as SQIVND (reference sequence). The CDR3 is 14 amino acids. CDR3 coding DNA: TGTGCCAGTACTTTGACAGGGGTTGGCTATGGCTACACCTTC. Encoded protein: CASTLTGVGYGYTF.

This clone was counted only a few times. The chain carries TRBV2 and TRBJ1-1; TRBD1 matches 7 bases. The CDR3 spans 15 residues. Germline V gene data show CDR1 as SNHLY and CDR2 as FYNNEI. V lost 4 bases and J lost 2; bases outside the gene matches: 7. CDR3 region: CASSVWKGGNTEAFF. The CDR3 DNA sequence: TGTGCCAGCAGTGTATGGAAAGGGGGCAACACTGAAGCTTTCTTT.

The V call is TRBV19, the J call TRBJ1-4; 10 bases align to TRBD1. This CDR3 contains 17 residues. The trim removed 3 bases at V and 6 bases at J, leaving 10 bases unmatched. CDR1 LNHDA and CDR2 SQIVND come from the germline V gene (reference sequence). CDR3 bases: TGTGCCAGTAGTATGTATAGAATTGACAGGGGGCATGAAAAACTGTTTTTT. Its translation: CASSMYRIDRGHEKLFF.

In its sample, this clone was seen once. The gene calls are TRBV6-4 and TRBJ2-3; no definite D call. This CDR3 region has 16 residues. With 2 bases removed from V and 0 bases from J, the gap between germline ends came to 12 bases. Germline V gene data show CDR1 as MRHNA and CDR2 as SNTAGT. CDR3 amino acids: CASSDRLTRSTDTQYF. CDR3 sequence (DNA): TGTGCCAGCAGTGACCGCCTAACCAGGAGCACAGATACGCAGTATTTT.

The gene calls are TRBV5-6 and TRBJ1-2; D is unclear. This CDR3 is 19 amino acids long. V lost 1 base and J 2 bases, leaving 24 bases between the germline ends. Germline loops: CDR1 SGHDT, CDR2 YYEEEE. CDR3 coding DNA: TGTGCCAGCAGCTTGAGGCCTTTTCCCTTAGCAGACGTAAACTATGGCTACACCTTC. It translates to CASSLRPFPLADVNYGYTF.

V is TRBV6-5 and J is TRBJ2-7, with 9 bases lining up with TRBD2. CDR1 is MNHEY and CDR2 is SVGAGI in the germline V gene. V lost 6 bases, J lost 9 bases, and 3 bases stayed unmatched. There are 11 residues in the CDR3. This CDR3 reads CASSGTSRQYF. As DNA, the CDR3 is TGTGCCAGCAGCGGGACTAGCCGGCAGTACTTC.

CDR3 sequence: CASSDQSQGIQYF. The CDR3 region has the DNA TGTGCCAGCAGTGATCAGTCCCAGGGCATTCAGTACTTC. The chain combines TRBV6-4 with TRBJ2-4; a possible D gene is TRBD1 (5 bases). Germline lookup yields CDR1 MRHNA and CDR2 SNTAGT. The CDR3 is 13 amino acids. V was cut by 3 bases and J by 9 bases, with 12 bases left in between.

The chain employs TRBV5-4 and TRBJ1-2; D perhaps matches TRBD1 (6 bases). V dropped 0 bases and J dropped 4 bases, with 13 bases sitting between them. This CDR3 region has 15 residues. Germline-derived CDR1 and CDR2 are SGHNT and YYREEE (reference sequence). The CDR3, as DNA: TGTGCCAGCAGCTTGGGGCAGGGGTCATTCTATGGCTACACCTTC. Translated, it gives CASSLGQGSFYGYTF.

In its sample, this clone was seen a few times. The genes are TRBV2 and TRBJ2-1, with 8 bases fitting TRBD2. The V gene's germline CDR1 is SNHLY and CDR2 FYNNEI. J gave up 5 bases and V 6 bases, and 9 bases lay outside the gene matches. CDR3 length equals 15 residues. CDR3 loop: CASRRTGLVHNEQFF. The CDR3 nucleotides are TGTGCCAGCAGAAGAACGGGACTAGTTCACAATGAGCAGTTCTTC. Filled out from reference TRBV2 and TRBJ2-1, the complete variable domain reads EPEVTQTPSHQVTQMGQEVILRCVPISNHLYFYWYRQILGQKVEFLVSFYNNEISEKSEIFDDQFSVERPDGSNFTLKIRSTKLEDSAMYFCASRRTGLVHNEQFFGPGTRLTVL.

The CDR3 region is CASSYAYQGGKNEQFF. The CDR3 coding sequence is TGTGCCAGCAGTTACGCCTATCAAGGGGGCAAGAATGAGCAGTTCTTC. This chain joins TRBV6-2 or TRBV6-3 and TRBJ2-1; 7 bases are a match to TRBD1. Losses at the gene ends were 2 bases for V and 7 bases for J; bases not matched to a gene: 11. Looked up from germline, CDR1 is MNHEY and CDR2 is SVGEGT. The CDR3 length is 16 residues.

V and J are TRBV5-1 and TRBJ1-2, with TRBD1 as a possible D gene (6 bases). The ends were cut back, 0 bases at V and 7 bases at J, with 10 bases in the middle. The germline CDR1 and CDR2 sequences are SGHRS and YFSETQ. The CDR3 has 13 amino acids. CDR3 sequence: CASSLGGGSGYTF. The CDR3 coding sequence is TGCGCCAGCAGCTTGGGCGGGGGCTCTGGCTACACCTTC.

V gene TRBV6-5 combines with J gene TRBJ1-1; D gene unclear. Trimming cost V 6 bases and J 1 base, with 15 bases left between them. CDR3 size: 15 residues. The germline V gene has CDR1 MNHEY and CDR2 SVGAGI. Here the CDR3 reads CASRETSPWNTEAFF. CDR3 sequence (DNA): TGTGCCAGCAGGGAGACGTCACCTTGGAACACTGAAGCTTTCTTT.

The chain carries TRBV10-3 and TRBJ2-7; TRBD1 matches at 7 bases. V shed 0 bases, J shed 3 bases, and the junction held 11 bases outside the gene matches. The CDR3 has 17 amino acids. Germline lookup yields CDR1 ENHRY and CDR2 SYGVKD. CDR3 residues: CAISESLLPDRVYEQYF. Here the CDR3 DNA reads TGTGCCATCAGTGAGTCCCTACTACCAGACAGGGTCTACGAGCAGTACTTC.

This chain links TRBV28 with TRBJ2-1, with TRBD2 matching over 14 bases. In germline, CDR1 is MDHEN, CDR2 SYDVKM. The CDR3 loop spans 17 amino acids. Germline trimming cut 10 bases from V and 1 base from J; bases unmatched to any gene: 9. The chain's CDR3 is CATGGLAGERSYNEQFF. As DNA, the CDR3 is TGTGCCACTGGGGGACTAGCGGGAGAGAGGTCCTACAATGAGCAGTTCTTC. Combining the CDR3 with reference TRBV28 and TRBJ2-1 gives the whole variable domain DVKVTQSSRYLVKRTGEKVFLECVQDMDHENMFWYRQDPGLGLRLIYFSYDVKMKEKGDIPEGYSVSREKKERFSLILESASTNQTSMYLCATGGLAGERSYNEQFFGPGTRLTVL.

The chain is built from TRBV3-1 (or the pseudogene TRBV3-2) and TRBJ2-1, with 9 positions matching TRBD2. V shed 7 bases and J 7 bases; nucleotides not matched to a gene: 5. The CDR3 totals 13 residues. Germline-derived CDR1 and CDR2 are LGHDT and YNNKEL (reference sequence). The CDR3 spells CASKLREGNEQFF. In DNA form, the CDR3 reads TGTGCCAGCAAGCTGCGGGAGGGAAATGAGCAGTTCTTC.

CDR3 sequence (DNA): TGTGCCAGCAGTTTGGAACTAGCGGGTCTAAGGGCCGGGGAGCTGTTTTTT. Translation gives CASSLELAGLRAGELFF. The chain combines TRBV27 with TRBJ2-2; 9 nucleotides agree with TRBD2. The CDR3 contains 17 residues. Germline V lookup: CDR1 MNHEY, CDR2 SMNVEV (reference sequence). After removal of 3 bases from V and 6 bases from J, the junction contained 11 bases not matched to a gene.

The CDR3 region has the DNA TGTGCCAGCAGTTTATTTCGGACAGGGTCTTGGGAGCAGTACTTC. Translated: CASSLFRTGSWEQYF. The gene calls are TRBV28 and TRBJ2-7, with 8 bases identical to TRBD1. The CDR3 has 15 amino acids. CDR1 is MDHEN, CDR2 SYDVKM, per germline. V lost 1 base and J lost 7; bases outside the gene matches: 9. The full variable domain, with the rest looked up from reference TRBV28 and TRBJ2-7, is DVKVTQSSRYLVKRTGEKVFLECVQDMDHENMFWYRQDPGLGLRLIYFSYDVKMKEKGDIPEGYSVSREKKERFSLILESASTNQTSMYLCASSLFRTGSWEQYFGPGTRLTVT.

J is TRBJ2-7 and V is TRBV6-5, with TRBD1 identical over 10 bases. CDR3 size: 13 residues. The germline V gene encodes CDR1 MNHEY and CDR2 SVGAGI. The J segment lost 3 bases and the V segment lost 10 bases, leaving 6 bases of the junction unmatched. The CDR3, as DNA: TGTGCCACCCGACAGGGGGCGAACTACGAGCAGTACTTC. Translation gives CATRQGANYEQYF.

V and J are TRBV20-1 and TRBJ1-5, with TRBD1 matching over 8 bases. From germline, CDR1 is DFQATT and CDR2 SNEGSKA (reference sequence). The CDR3 has 16 amino acids. The V segment lost 4 bases and the J segment 6 bases; nucleotides outside the gene matches: 14. The CDR3 sequence is CSANDRGLSAGQPQHF. Written as DNA, the CDR3 is TGCAGTGCTAATGACAGGGGCCTTAGCGCAGGTCAGCCCCAGCATTTT.

V usage is TRBV23-1 and J usage is TRBJ1-2; 9 bases align to TRBD1. TRBV23-1 is an open reading frame whose function is uncertain. V lost 3 bases to trimming and J lost 5 bases; unmatched junction nucleotides: 4. The CDR3 is 14 amino acids. CDR3 sequence: CASSQNGTGYGYTF. CDR3 sequence (DNA): TGCGCCAGCAGTCAGAACGGGACAGGGTATGGCTACACCTTC.

In DNA form, the CDR3 reads TGTGCCAGCAGCAGGACTCTTACTGAGCAGTTCTTC. Translating gives CASSRTLTEQFF. The V and J genes are TRBV2 and TRBJ2-1; tentative D call: TRBD2 (5 bases). The CDR3 has 12 residues. Between the trimmed V and J ends, which lost 6 bases and 9 bases, there was a span of 12 bases. The germline V gene encodes CDR1 SNHLY and CDR2 FYNNEI.

On this clone itself: At one boundary the junction diverges from the germline segment, which might be a read error. This sequence joins TRBV29-1 and TRBJ2-7; TRBD2 agrees at 7 bases. The CDR3 has 11 residues. Germline V gene sequence: CDR1 SQVTM, CDR2 ANQGSEA. The CDR3 spells CSGEEGGSRYF. CDR3 DNA: TGCAGCGGTGAAGAGGGAGGGTCTAGGTACTTC.

This rearrangement joins TRBV7-3 to TRBJ2-5; D perhaps matches TRBD2 (5 bases). CDR3 length: 13 amino acids. The germline V gene encodes CDR1 SGHTA and CDR2 FQGTGA. The germline V and J ends were trimmed by 5 bases and 5 bases, with 12 bases remaining between them. This chain's CDR3 is CASSGGSGETQYF. CDR3 DNA sequence: TGTGCCAGCAGCGGCGGGTCGGGGGAGACCCAGTACTTC.